The present TCR beta chain was sequenced within a study of siplizumab effects on memory and regulatory T cells. The study, taken as a whole, reports: Roughly 80-96% of proliferating CD4+ or CD8+ clones lacked an assignable naive or memory phenotype. Sequences below about 10^-5 frequency were poorly captured. As a result, only a minor fraction of alloreactive clones mapped to unstimulated subsets. Siplizumab produced a significant drop in alloreactive sequences attributable to unstimulated CD4+ memory cells.

This CDR3 has 15 amino acids. CDR1 SGHAT and CDR2 FQNNGV come from the germline V gene. V shed 8 bases and J shed 0 bases, with 13 bases lying between them. Notes on this clone: Its antigen is not known.

Produced via immunoSEQ multiplex PCR; TCRdb's table is partial and in-frame only. Of 85,000 to 130,000 clones in the sample, around 94% were seen once. Sequencing used Tregs sorted from blood. This clonotype was obtained from a human donor in good health. The chain links TRBV11-2 to TRBJ1-4; D ambiguous. CDR3 DNA: TGTGCCAGCGCCCTAACGGGTGCAACTAATGAAAAACTGTTTTTT. Its protein is CASALTGATNEKLFF.